This T cell receptor (beta chain) was recorded in a study of post-analysis software for immune sequencing data. Presence of unique molecular identifiers characterized the TCR beta cDNA libraries. Each CDR3 protein gets one entry after TCRdb re-called the PCR reads with MiXCR. The table includes roughly 800,000 distinct CDR3 sequences, approximately 44% detected once. Study results and caveats: In patients, roughly 5 TRBV segments were more frequent than in controls, with TRBV5-6, TRBV5-1 and TRBV20-1 among them.

The trim removed 3 bases at V and 4 bases at J, leaving 7 bases unmatched. The length of the CDR3 is 14 residues. Germline CDR1 reads SQVTM; CDR2 reads ANQGSEA. On this clonotype: Its antigen is undetermined.

The specimen was blood. V and J are TRBV29-1 and TRBJ2-3; 7 bases line up with TRBD2. This receptor was taken from a girl aged 5-17 years with multiple sclerosis. In nucleotides, the CDR3 is TGCAGCGTTGATCCCGGGAGCGGGGCAGATACGCAGTATTTT. Its translation: CSVDPGSGADTQYF.